This TCR beta chain was captured by sequencing in a study of cytomegalovirus exposure and HLA in healthy donors. General study findings and limits: Investigators reported approximately 150 TCR beta chains as tied to cytomegalovirus. The dataset shows that most TCR sequences were rare, while some public TCRs occurred in many donors. It was found in a later analysis that first-cohort TCR clusters tended to co-occur in the 130 or so validation repertoires.

The junction had 7 bases not matched to a gene; V was cut back by 8 bases and J by 7 bases. Germline V lookup: CDR1 SNHLY, CDR2 FYNNEI. This CDR3 region has 13 residues. For this clone: Its target is unknown.

The table came from immunoSEQ multiplex PCR; TCRdb's copy has only in-frame clones and leaves some out. Of hundreds of thousands of clones in the sample, roughly nine tenths were seen once. Source material: PBMCs. The TCR originated in a man younger than 35 in good health and CMV-seropositive. The chain combines TRBV2 with TRBJ1-5; 8 bases are a match to TRBD1. CDR3 sequence: CASGDGQGQPQHF. CDR3 sequence (DNA): TGTGCCAGCGGGGACGGACAGGGACAGCCCCAGCATTTT.